The present T cell receptor (beta chain) was sequenced within a study of control samples from healthy donors and cancer patients. This clone was seen a handful of times. TCRdb keeps only in-frame clones here, not all; method: immunoSEQ multiplex PCR. The sample has hundreds of thousands of clones; approximately 80% are singletons. CDR1 and CDR2 (germline): MNHEY, SMNVEV (reference sequence). V gave up 5 bases and J gave up 4 bases, with 9 bases separating them. CDR3 length: 13 amino acids. V gene TRBV27 combines with J gene TRBJ1-5, with D unclear. Material: PBMCs. This receptor was obtained from an older woman with lung cancer. The CDR3 coding sequence is TGTGCCAGCAGTCTTGTGATAAATCAGCCCCAGCATTTT. Its protein is CASSLVINQPQHF.